Presented here are 5 T cell receptor beta chains from one specimen sequenced in a study of cytomegalovirus exposure and HLA in healthy donors. The PCR used 60 Vbeta and 13 Jbeta primers. Sequencing was performed with immunoSEQ multiplex PCR; in TCRdb, only in-frame clones are kept and a portion is missing. In the table there are roughly 150,000 clones, approximately 84% of which are singletons. Specimen: PBMCs. These receptors all stem from a man aged 45-65 years in good health and CMV-seropositive.

The rearrangement joins TRBV19 to TRBJ1-5, with D perhaps matching TRBD1 (6 bases). The CDR3 covers 15 residues. CDR1 and CDR2 from the germline V gene are LNHDA and SQIVND (reference sequence). V gave up 7 bases and J gave up 9 bases, with 22 bases separating them. This CDR3 reads CASNRDQGGERPQHF. The CDR3, as DNA: TGTGCCAGTAACAGAGACCAAGGGGGTGAGCGGCCCCAGCATTTT.

The genes are TRBV2 and TRBJ2-7, with unresolved D. V lost 2 bases and J lost 3, with 5 bases in between. The CDR3 is made up of 12 amino acids. Germline-derived CDR1 and CDR2 are SNHLY and FYNNEI. CDR3 sequence reads: CASSESSYEQYF. DNA of the CDR3: TGTGCCAGCAGTGAATCCAGCTACGAGCAGTACTTC.

To note about this clone: One end of the junction is discordant with germline, which a read error may explain. The chain recombines TRBV7-9 with TRBJ2-7, with D perhaps TRBD2 (6 bases). Germline V gene sequence: CDR1 SEHNR, CDR2 FQNEAQ (reference sequence). CDR3 size: 16 residues. The CDR3 protein is CSSSPPGVGGFYEQYF. The CDR3 nucleotides read TGTTCCAGCAGCCCACCCGGGGTAGGAGGGTTCTACGAGCAGTACTTC.

The V gene is TRBV28, the J gene TRBJ2-7; D is ambiguous. V was pared by 3 bases and J by 5 bases, with 5 bases between. Germline-derived CDR1 and CDR2 are MDHEN and SYDVKM. This CDR3 comprises 11 residues. The CDR3 here is CASSFEDEQYF. The DNA for the CDR3 is TGTGCCAGCAGTTTTGAGGACGAGCAGTACTTC. Drawing the rest from reference TRBV28 and TRBJ2-7, the complete variable domain is DVKVTQSSRYLVKRTGEKVFLECVQDMDHENMFWYRQDPGLGLRLIYFSYDVKMKEKGDIPEGYSVSREKKERFSLILESASTNQTSMYLCASSFEDEQYFGPGTRLTVT.

V gene TRBV7-8 combines with J gene TRBJ2-2; perhaps TRBD1 as D (6 bases). Trimming removed 2 bases from V and 1 base from J, with 8 bases in between. CDR3 length: 15 amino acids. Germline V CDR1 and CDR2: SGHVS, FQNEAQ. The CDR3 region is CASSLPGVNTGELFF. The CDR3 DNA is TGTGCCAGCAGCTTACCAGGGGTGAACACCGGGGAGCTGTTTTTT.